This TCR beta chain came from a study of blood T cell repertoires in COVID-19 (dated by TCRdb to between 2020 and 2021). Notes on the research overall: Collaborator samples came from the United States, Italy and Spain and covered acute and convalescent phases of COVID-19. The prospective study material was composed of cDNA or gDNA derived from T cells, B-cell-depleted T cells, or PBMCs. Deeply sampled blood TCRbeta repertoires from subjects exposed to, actively infected with, or recovered from COVID-19 were included in the dataset. The repertoires were released in a freely available public database intended as a resource for research on the immune response to SARS-CoV-2. The samples were drawn from the first 160 participants of the ongoing ImmuneRACE study and from some 1,300 subjects provided by 6 global collaborators. Sample metadata almost always included a de-identified subject ID, COVID-19 status, age in years and sex. Where HLA class I and class II types were available, the types were taken from metadata supplied by the sample provider, not from assay-based typing.

CDR1 and CDR2 (SQVTM, ANQGSEA) derive from the germline V gene. The CDR3 runs 14 amino acids, cysteine and phenylalanine included. The read is trimmed to its CDR3 DNA, 42 bases read in frame from base 1. V and J are truncated by 6 bases and 8 bases respectively, leaving an intervening sequence of 19 bases. A word on this clone: Its antigen has not been determined. Within one base of it there is no much larger clone, and no base qualities were kept.

Results the study describes overall, beyond this receptor: How much clinical and demographic metadata was included differed by source and by participant, and the metadata was provided uncurated.

Collaborating institutions collected whole blood in K2EDTA tubes following their own protocols. For TCRbeta analysis, collaborators shipped samples in one of three forms: frozen whole blood, isolated PBMCs, or DNA extracted from either of those sample types. TCRbeta CDR3 regions were amplified from genomic DNA by means of the immunoSEQ Assay, a bias-controlled multiplex PCR. On the authors' methods: The number of nucleated cells in each sample was estimated by amplification of reference gene primers within the assay. Sequence reads were collapsed and filtered to measure the absolute abundance of every unique TCRbeta CDR3 rearrangement. For each sample, productive Simpson clonality was calculated as the square root of Simpson's diversity index over productive rearrangements. Here the immuneACCESS table is served through TCRdb, limited to in-frame sequences with V and J called. Missing clones are a known gap in these copies; in checked studies unresolved V genes cover under half, and the rest lacks a known reason. The V and J calls and clone size are taken from that table; D and trimming were inferred from the DNA. The sample data list about 280,000 clones, and roughly 89% of these were observed just once. About 3% of the sample lies in the top ten.

Sequenced input: peripheral blood. This chain is built from TRBV29-1 and TRBJ1-4, with the D gene call left open. This TCR was sampled from a woman between 25 and 40 years old with active or convalescent COVID-19. CDR3 sequence: CSVKESSSPEKLFF. The DNA sequence follows: TGCAGCGTCAAAGAGAGCTCTAGTCCGGAAAAACTGTTTTTT.